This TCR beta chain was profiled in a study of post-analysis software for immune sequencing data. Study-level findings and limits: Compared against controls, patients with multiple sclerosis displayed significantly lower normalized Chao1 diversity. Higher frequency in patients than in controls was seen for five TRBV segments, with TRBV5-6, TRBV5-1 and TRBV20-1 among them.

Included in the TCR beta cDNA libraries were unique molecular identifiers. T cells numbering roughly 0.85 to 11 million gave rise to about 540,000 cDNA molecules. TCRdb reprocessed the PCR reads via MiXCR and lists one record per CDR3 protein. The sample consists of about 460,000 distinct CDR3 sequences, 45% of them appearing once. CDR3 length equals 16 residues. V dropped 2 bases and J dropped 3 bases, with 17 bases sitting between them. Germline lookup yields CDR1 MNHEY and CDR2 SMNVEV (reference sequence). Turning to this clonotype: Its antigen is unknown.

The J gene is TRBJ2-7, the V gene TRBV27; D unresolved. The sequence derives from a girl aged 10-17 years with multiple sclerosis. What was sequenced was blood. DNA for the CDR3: TGTGCCAGCAGTTTAATCCCGAGTCGTTTGTTCTACGAGCAGTACTTC. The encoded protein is CASSLIPSRLFYEQYF.